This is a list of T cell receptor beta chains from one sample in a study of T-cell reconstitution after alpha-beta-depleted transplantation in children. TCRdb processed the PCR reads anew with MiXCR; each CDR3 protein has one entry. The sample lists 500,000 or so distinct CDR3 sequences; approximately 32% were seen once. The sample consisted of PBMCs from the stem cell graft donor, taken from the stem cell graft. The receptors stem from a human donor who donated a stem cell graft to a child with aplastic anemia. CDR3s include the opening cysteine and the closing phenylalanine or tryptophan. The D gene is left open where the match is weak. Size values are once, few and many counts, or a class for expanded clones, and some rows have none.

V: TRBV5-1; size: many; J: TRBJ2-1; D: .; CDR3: CASSLDNEQFF; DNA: TGCGCCAGCAGCTTAGACAATGAGCAGTTCTTC
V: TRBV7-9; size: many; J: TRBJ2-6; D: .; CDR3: CASAQRSGANVLTF; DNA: TGTGCCAGCGCCCAACGCTCCGGGGCCAACGTCCTGACTTTC
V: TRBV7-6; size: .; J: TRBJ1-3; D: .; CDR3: CASSLSAVLSGNTIYF; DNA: TGTGCCAGCAGCTTATCGGCAGTACTCTCTGGAAACACCATATATTTT
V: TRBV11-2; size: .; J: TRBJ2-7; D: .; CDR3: CASSLAGMREQYF; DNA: TGTGCCAGCAGCCTCGCGGGTATGAGGGAGCAGTACTTC
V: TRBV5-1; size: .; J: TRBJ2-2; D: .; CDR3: CASSLVRYGELFF; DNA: TGCGCCAGCAGCTTGGTCCGTTACGGGGAGCTGTTTTTT
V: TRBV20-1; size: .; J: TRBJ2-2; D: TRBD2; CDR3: CSARRLAGGPGELFF; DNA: TGCAGTGCTAGACGATTGGCGGGAGGGCCCGGGGAGCTGTTTTTT
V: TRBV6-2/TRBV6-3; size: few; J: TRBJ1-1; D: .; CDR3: CASSYSRRGDTEAFF; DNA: TGTGCCAGCAGTTACTCGAGAAGGGGGGACACTGAAGCTTTCTTT
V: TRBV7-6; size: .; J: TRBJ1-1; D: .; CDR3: CAVFTGSADTEAFF; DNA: TGTGCCGTATTTACAGGGAGTGCGGACACTGAAGCTTTCTTT
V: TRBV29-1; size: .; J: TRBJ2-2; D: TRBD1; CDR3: CSVAKGASGELFF; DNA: TGCAGCGTTGCGAAGGGGGCTTCCGGGGAGCTGTTTTTT
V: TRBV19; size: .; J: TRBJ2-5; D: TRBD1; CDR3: CASSNGQGKETQYF; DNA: TGTGCCAGTAGCAATGGACAGGGGAAGGAGACCCAGTACTTC
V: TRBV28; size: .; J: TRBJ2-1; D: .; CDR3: CASSLLAQSSYNEQFF; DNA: TGTGCCAGCAGTTTACTAGCACAGAGCTCCTACAATGAGCAGTTCTTC
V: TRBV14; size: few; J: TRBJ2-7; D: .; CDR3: CASSQDLGYEQYF; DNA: TGTGCCAGCAGCCAAGATTTGGGCTACGAGCAGTACTTC
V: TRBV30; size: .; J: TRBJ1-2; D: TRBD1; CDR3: CAWSLQQGDGYTF; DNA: TGTGCCTGGAGCTTACAACAGGGGGATGGCTACACCTTC
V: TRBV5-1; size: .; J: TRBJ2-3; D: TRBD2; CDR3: CASSLVGTSGSRVFSDTQYF; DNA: TGCGCCAGCAGCTTGGTTGGGACTAGCGGGAGCAGGGTATTCTCAGATACGCAGTATTTT
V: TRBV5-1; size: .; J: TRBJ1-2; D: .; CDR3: CASSTMAGIGSYGYTF; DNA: TGCGCCAGCAGCACGATGGCAGGTATCGGTTCCTATGGCTACACCTTC
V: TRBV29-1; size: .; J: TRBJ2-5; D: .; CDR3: CSGADGQETQYF; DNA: TGCAGTGGGGCGGACGGCCAAGAGACCCAGTACTTC
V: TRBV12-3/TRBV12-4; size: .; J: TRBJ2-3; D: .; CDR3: CASSRDTQYF; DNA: TGTGCCAGCAGCCGAGATACGCAGTATTTT
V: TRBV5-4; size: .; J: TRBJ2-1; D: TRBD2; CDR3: CASRNQLGLATGEQFF; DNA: TGTGCCAGCAGAAATCAGCTGGGACTAGCCACCGGGGAGCAGTTCTTC
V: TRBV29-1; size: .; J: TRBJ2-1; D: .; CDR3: CSVEVGPDFAYNEQFF; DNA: TGCAGCGTTGAAGTAGGCCCGGACTTCGCCTACAATGAGCAGTTCTTC
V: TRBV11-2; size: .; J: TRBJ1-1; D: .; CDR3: CASSLVGVHTEAFF; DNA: TGTGCCAGCAGCTTGGTCGGGGTGCACACTGAAGCTTTCTTT
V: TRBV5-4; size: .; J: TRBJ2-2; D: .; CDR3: CASSLGGGVTGELFF; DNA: TGTGCCAGCAGCTTGGGAGGAGGGGTTACCGGGGAGCTGTTTTTT
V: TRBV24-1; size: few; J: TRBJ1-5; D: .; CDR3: CATSEGNQPQHF; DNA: TGTGCCACCAGTGAAGGGAATCAGCCCCAGCATTTT
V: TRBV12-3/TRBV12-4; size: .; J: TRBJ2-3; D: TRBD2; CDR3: CASMAGVADTQYF; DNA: TGTGCCAGCATGGCGGGAGTTGCTGATACGCAGTATTTT
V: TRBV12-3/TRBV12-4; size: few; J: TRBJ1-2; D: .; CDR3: CAGRRVADYVSGYTF; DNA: TGTGCCGGACGGAGGGTAGCGGATTATGTTAGTGGCTACACCTTC
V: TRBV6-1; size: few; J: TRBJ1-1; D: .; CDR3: CASTPGWGGSNTEAFF; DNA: TGTGCCAGCACCCCGGGGTGGGGAGGGTCGAACACTGAAGCTTTCTTT
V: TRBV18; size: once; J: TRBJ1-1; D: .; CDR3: CASSQGYSTEAFF; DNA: TGTGCCAGCTCACAGGGGTATAGCACTGAAGCTTTCTTT
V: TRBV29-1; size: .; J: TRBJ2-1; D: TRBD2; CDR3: CSVEGTSGASYNEQFF; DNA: TGCAGCGTTGAAGGGACTAGCGGGGCCTCCTACAATGAGCAGTTCTTC
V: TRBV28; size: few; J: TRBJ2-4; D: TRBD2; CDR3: CASRLAGTKNIQYF; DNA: TGTGCCAGCAGATTAGCGGGTACCAAAAACATTCAGTACTTC
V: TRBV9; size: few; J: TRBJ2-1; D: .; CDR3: CASSPYETYNEQFF; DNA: TGTGCCAGCAGCCCTTACGAGACCTACAATGAGCAGTTCTTC
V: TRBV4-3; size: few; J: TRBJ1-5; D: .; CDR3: CASSPDRHSNQPQHF; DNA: TGCGCCAGCAGCCCCGACAGACATAGCAATCAGCCCCAGCATTTT
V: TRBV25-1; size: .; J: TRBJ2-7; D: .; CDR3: CASSESPKTGVYEQYF; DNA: TGTGCCAGCAGTGAATCCCCGAAAACAGGAGTCTACGAGCAGTACTTC
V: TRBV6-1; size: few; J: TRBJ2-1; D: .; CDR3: CASSDNNNEQFF; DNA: TGTGCCAGCAGTGACAATAACAATGAGCAGTTCTTC
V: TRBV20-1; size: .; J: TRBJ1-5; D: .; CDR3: CSASRQTFQHF; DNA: TGCAGTGCTAGTCGACAGACATTCCAGCATTTT
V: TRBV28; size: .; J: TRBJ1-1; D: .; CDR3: CASVRALNTEAFF; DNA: TGTGCCAGCGTAAGGGCCTTGAACACTGAAGCTTTCTTT
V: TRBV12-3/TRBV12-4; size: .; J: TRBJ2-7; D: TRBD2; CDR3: CASSLYTAGGAYEQYF; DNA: TGTGCCAGCAGTCTCTATACAGCGGGAGGGGCCTACGAGCAGTACTTC
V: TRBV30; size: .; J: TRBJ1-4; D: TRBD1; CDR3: CAWRILGQGDEKLFF; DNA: TGTGCCTGGAGAATCCTGGGACAGGGGGATGAAAAACTGTTTTTT
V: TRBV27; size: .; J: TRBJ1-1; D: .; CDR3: CASSFTRLDPFRRHEAFF; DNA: TGTGCCAGCAGTTTCACCCGACTAGACCCTTTCCGACGCCATGAAGCTTTCTTT
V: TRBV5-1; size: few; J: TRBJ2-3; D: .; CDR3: CASRTDRSPDTQYF; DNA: TGCGCCAGCAGAACGGACCGATCCCCCGATACGCAGTATTTT
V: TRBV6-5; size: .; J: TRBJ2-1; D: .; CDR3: CASSIDRSRRQFF; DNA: TGTGCCAGCAGCATCGACAGGTCCCGGCGGCAGTTCTTC
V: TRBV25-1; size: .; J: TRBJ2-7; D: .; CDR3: CASSKSGTGYEQYF; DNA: TGTGCCAGCAGTAAATCGGGGACTGGCTACGAGCAGTACTTC
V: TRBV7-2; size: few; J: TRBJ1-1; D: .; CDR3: CASSSDPGTEAFF; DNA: TGTGCCAGCAGCTCGGACCCGGGCACTGAAGCTTTCTTT
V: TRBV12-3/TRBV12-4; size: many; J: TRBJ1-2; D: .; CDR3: CASSRRSRQTNYGYTF; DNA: TGTGCCAGCAGCCGACGCTCCAGACAGACTAACTATGGCTACACCTTC
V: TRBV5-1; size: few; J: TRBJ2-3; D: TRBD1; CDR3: CASSSSTLGQDTDTQYF; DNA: TGCGCCAGCAGCTCCTCTACTCTGGGACAGGACACAGATACGCAGTATTTT
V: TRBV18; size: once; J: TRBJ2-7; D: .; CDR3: CASSPLDLSEQYF; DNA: TGTGCCAGCTCACCACTTGACCTCTCCGAGCAGTACTTC
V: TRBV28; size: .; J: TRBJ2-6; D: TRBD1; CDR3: CASSPRTGGVSGANVLTF; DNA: TGTGCCAGCAGTCCGAGGACAGGGGGCGTCTCTGGGGCCAACGTCCTGACTTTC
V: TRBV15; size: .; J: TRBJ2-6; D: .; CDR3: CATSSDGRWVANVLTF; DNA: TGTGCCACCAGCAGTGATGGGCGTTGGGTTGCCAACGTCCTGACTTTC
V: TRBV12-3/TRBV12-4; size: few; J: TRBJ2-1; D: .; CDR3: CASSLRRDGAYNEQFF; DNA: TGTGCCAGCAGTTTAAGGCGGGACGGGGCCTACAATGAGCAGTTCTTC
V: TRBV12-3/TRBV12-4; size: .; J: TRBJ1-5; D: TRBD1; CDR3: CASSPDRLSNQPQHF; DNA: TGTGCCAGCAGTCCGGACAGGTTAAGCAATCAGCCCCAGCATTTT
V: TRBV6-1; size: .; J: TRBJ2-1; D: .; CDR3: CASGDRTSYNEQFF; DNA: TGTGCCAGCGGAGACAGAACCTCCTACAATGAGCAGTTCTTC
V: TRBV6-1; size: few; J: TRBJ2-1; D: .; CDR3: CASSPRGSHEQFF; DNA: TGTGCCAGCAGCCCTCGGGGAAGCCATGAGCAGTTCTTC
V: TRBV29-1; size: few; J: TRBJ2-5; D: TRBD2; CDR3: CSVVGLAQQETQYF; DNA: TGCAGCGTGGTGGGACTAGCGCAACAAGAGACCCAGTACTTC
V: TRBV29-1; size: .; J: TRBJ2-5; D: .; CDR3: CSVGTGETQYF; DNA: TGCAGCGTTGGGACGGGGGAGACCCAGTACTTC
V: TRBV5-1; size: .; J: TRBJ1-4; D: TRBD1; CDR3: CASSLGDRLYNEKLFF; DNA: TGCGCCAGCAGCTTGGGGGACAGGCTTTACAATGAAAAACTGTTTTTT